The sequence of this TCR beta chain was determined in a study of blood T cell repertoires in COVID-19. This clone was recorded a few times. V was cut by 2 bases and J by 5 bases, with 7 bases left in between. This CDR3 is built from 13 residues. CDR1 and CDR2 (germline): MNHEY, SMNVEV (reference sequence). Sequencing used immunoSEQ multiplex PCR; TCRdb keeps in-frame clones, though not all of them. The table lists some 230,000 clones, approximately 82% of them singletons. The source material was PBMCs or T cells enriched from blood (not recorded which). The gene calls are TRBV27 and TRBJ1-5; unclear D gene. The receptor was derived from a man aged 35 to 55 who had recovered from COVID-19. The DNA of the CDR3 is TGTGCCAGCAGTTTAGGGGAGCATCAGCCCCAGCATTTT. Its protein product is CASSLGEHQPQHF.